Following are 14 T cell receptor beta chains from one sample sequenced in a study of cytomegalovirus exposure and HLA in healthy donors. PCR employed 60 Vbeta and 13 Jbeta primers. TCRdb's copy holds only in-frame clones and misses some; the assay was immunoSEQ multiplex PCR. The sample consists of roughly 120,000 clones, about three quarters of them appearing once. The specimen sequenced was PBMCs. The receptors were sampled from a woman aged 55 to 70 in good health and CMV-seropositive.

As DNA, the CDR3 is TGTGCCAGCAGTTTAAGGACAGGGGTTACCTCTGGGGCCAACGTCCTGACTTTC. Translation: CASSLRTGVTSGANVLTF. The chain employs TRBV27 and TRBJ2-6; 9 bases fit TRBD1. This CDR3 spans 18 amino acids. In germline, CDR1 is MNHEY, CDR2 SMNVEV (reference sequence). J was trimmed by 0 bases and V by 2 bases; bases with no gene match: 5.

The chain joins TRBV4-3 to TRBJ1-1, with 12 bases fitting TRBD1. With 1 base clipped from V and 2 bases from J, the junction kept 8 bases outside the gene matches. The CDR3 totals 18 residues. Germline assignment: CDR1 LGHNA and CDR2 YSLEER. The CDR3 reads CASSQVGQGARRNTEAFF. The CDR3 nucleotides read TGCGCCAGCAGCCAAGTGGGACAGGGGGCGAGAAGAAACACTGAAGCTTTCTTT.

This clone was picked up a small number of times. The chain is built from TRBV7-2 and TRBJ2-1; 9 positions agree with TRBD2. Germline loops: CDR1 SGHTA, CDR2 FQGNSA. V shed 4 bases and J 6 bases; nucleotides not matched to a gene: 10. The CDR3 sequence is 16 residues long. CDR3 loop: CASSSFSGSEPNEQFF. DNA for the CDR3: TGTGCCAGCAGCTCATTTAGCGGGAGCGAGCCCAATGAGCAGTTCTTC. Variable domain in full (rest from reference TRBV7-2 and TRBJ2-1): GAGVSQSPSNKVTEKGKDVELRCDPISGHTALYWYRQSLGQGLEFLIYFQGNSAPDKSGLPSDRFSAERTGGSVSTLTIQRTQQEDSAVYLCASSSFSGSEPNEQFFGPGTRLTVL.

A note on this clone: The sample has other DNA sequences that encode this CDR3 too. The CDR3 here is CASSSGQSGYTF. DNA for the CDR3: TGTGCCAGCAGCTCGGGACAGAGTGGCTACACCTTC. V is TRBV7-9 and J is TRBJ1-2, with 7 bases aligning to TRBD1. Germline CDR1 is SEHNR and CDR2 is FQNEAQ (reference sequence). V lost 4 bases, J lost 7 bases, and 3 bases stayed unmatched. This CDR3 is built from 12 residues.

This clone was counted only a few times. Here the CDR3 reads CASRRGQGATGELFF. The DNA of the CDR3 is TGTGCCAGCAGGAGGGGACAGGGAGCCACCGGGGAGCTGTTTTTT. The V call is TRBV6-5, the J call TRBJ2-2, with 9 nucleotides matching TRBD1. Germline V gene sequence: CDR1 MNHEY, CDR2 SVGAGI. V shed 6 bases, J shed 4 bases, and the junction held 6 bases outside the gene matches. The CDR3 is 15 residues long.

The rearrangement joins TRBV6-5 to TRBJ1-1, with D tentatively TRBD1 (5 bases). The CDR3 totals 11 residues. The V gene's germline CDR1 is MNHEY and CDR2 SVGAGI. The V end was cut by 5 bases, the J end by 12 bases, with 13 bases between. This CDR3 reads CASSAPGVTFF. In DNA form, the CDR3 reads TGTGCCAGCAGTGCTCCGGGGGTAACTTTCTTT.

This chain links TRBV6-1 with TRBJ1-4; D gene unclear. V was cut by 2 bases and J by 0 bases, with 10 bases left in between. This CDR3 has 16 amino acids. From germline, CDR1 is MNHNS and CDR2 SASEGT. The CDR3, as DNA: TGTGCCAGCAGTGAACTGACACTCCCAACTAATGAAAAACTGTTTTTT. Protein product: CASSELTLPTNEKLFF.

This clone was counted many times. The chain joins TRBV6-5 to TRBJ2-7, with TRBD1 identical over 7 bases. From germline, CDR1 is MNHEY and CDR2 SVGAGI. This CDR3 is 16 amino acids long. V dropped 2 bases and J dropped 0; count of bases not matched to a gene: 7. In DNA, the CDR3 is TGTGCCAGCAGTTACAGCCGGGACAGCCTCTCCTACGAGCAGTACTTC. Translated: CASSYSRDSLSYEQYF.

The chain carries TRBV5-6 and TRBJ2-3; TRBD1 matches 10 bases. The V segment lost 3 bases and the J segment 4 bases; nucleotides outside the gene matches: 11. The CDR3 sequence is 17 residues long. The germline gives CDR1 SGHDT, CDR2 YYEEEE. The CDR3 sequence is CASSWGQGSQVSDTQYF. The DNA for the CDR3 is TGTGCCAGCAGCTGGGGACAGGGGTCTCAGGTCTCAGATACGCAGTATTTT.

A few counts support this clone. The chain couples TRBV6-1 to TRBJ2-5; maybe TRBD2 (5 bases). The V gene's germline CDR1 is MNHNS and CDR2 SASEGT. The CDR3 contains 16 residues. V lost 3 bases and J lost 2, with 16 bases in between. CDR3 DNA sequence: TGTGCCAGCAGTGATCCGGGGTCGGCCGCGCAAGAGACCCAGTACTTC. Protein: CASSDPGSAAQETQYF.

J is TRBJ1-4 and V is TRBV5-1; D uncertain. Germline values: CDR1 SGHRS, CDR2 YFSETQ. The CDR3 is 17 amino acids. Trimming took off 0 bases at V and 0 bases at J, with 12 bases between the two ends. CDR3 nucleotides: TGCGCCAGCAGCTTGGGGGCTTCGTCCACAACTAATGAAAAACTGTTTTTT. Its protein is CASSLGASSTTNEKLFF.

This clone turned up a few times. This chain uses TRBV11-2 with TRBJ1-1, with 10 bases matching TRBD1. CDR1 SGHAT and CDR2 FQNNGV come from the germline V gene. V lost 5 bases, J lost 11 bases, and 8 bases stayed unmatched. The CDR3 covers 13 residues. The CDR3 DNA is TGTGCCAGCAGCCCGGACAGGGGGGGATTGGCTTTCTTT. Translation gives CASSPDRGGLAFF.

CDR3 loop: CASSLMGTGGNTEAFF. The CDR3 DNA follows: TGTGCCAGCAGCTTAATGGGGACAGGGGGCAACACTGAAGCTTTCTTT. The V call is TRBV7-2, the J call TRBJ1-1, with 12 nucleotides matching TRBD1. The CDR3 runs to 16 residues. Germline V gives CDR1 SGHTA, CDR2 FQGNSA. V was pared by 2 bases and J by 2 bases, with 3 bases of the junction left unmatched. Supplemented by reference TRBV7-2 and TRBJ1-1, the full variable domain reads GAGVSQSPSNKVTEKGKDVELRCDPISGHTALYWYRQSLGQGLEFLIYFQGNSAPDKSGLPSDRFSAERTGGSVSTLTIQRTQQEDSAVYLCASSLMGTGGNTEAFFGQGTRLTVV.

This chain links TRBV13 with TRBJ1-2; TRBD1 is a possible D gene (6 bases). Trimming took off 5 bases at V and 6 bases at J, with 19 bases between the two ends. The CDR3 has 15 amino acids. Per the germline V gene, CDR1 is PRHDT and CDR2 is FYEKMQ (reference sequence). The CDR3 is CASSVDRPPYDGYTF. For the CDR3, the DNA is TGTGCCAGCAGCGTAGACAGGCCCCCTTATGATGGCTACACCTTC. The variable domain in full, completed from reference TRBV13 and TRBJ1-2, reads AAGVIQSPRHLIKEKRETATLKCYPIPRHDTVYWYQQGPGQDPQFLISFYEKMQSDKGSIPDRFSAQQFSDYHSELNMSSLELGDSALYFCASSVDRPPYDGYTFGSGTRLTVV.